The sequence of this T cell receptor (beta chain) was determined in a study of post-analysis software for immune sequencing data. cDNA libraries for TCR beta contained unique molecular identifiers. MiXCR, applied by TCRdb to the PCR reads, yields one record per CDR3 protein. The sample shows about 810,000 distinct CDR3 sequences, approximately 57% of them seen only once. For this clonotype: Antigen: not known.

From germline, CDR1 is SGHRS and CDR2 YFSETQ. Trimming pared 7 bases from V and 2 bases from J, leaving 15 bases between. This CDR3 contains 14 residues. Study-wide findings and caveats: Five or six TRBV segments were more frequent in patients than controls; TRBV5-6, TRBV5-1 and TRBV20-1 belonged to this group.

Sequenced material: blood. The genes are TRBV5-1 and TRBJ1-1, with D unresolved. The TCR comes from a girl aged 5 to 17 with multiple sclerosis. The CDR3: CASAPSDFNTEAFF. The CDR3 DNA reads TGCGCCAGCGCCCCCTCGGATTTTAACACTGAAGCTTTCTTT. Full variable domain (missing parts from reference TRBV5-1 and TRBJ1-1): KAGVTQTPRYLIKTRGQQVTLSCSPISGHRSVSWYQQTPGQGLQFLFEYFSETQRNKGNFPGRFSGRQFSNSRSEMNVSTLELGDSALYLCASAPSDFNTEAFFGQGTRLTVV.